This entry concerns a single T cell receptor (beta chain). What it binds is unknown. This table comes from immunoSEQ multiplex PCR, and its TCRdb copy is limited to in-frame clones, with some not included. This sample yields about 650,000 clones, of which less than 97% are seen a single time; 0.11% belongs to the top ten. CD45RO negativity and positive selection for CCR7 defined naive CD8 cells, a population that excluded terminally differentiated effector memory CD45RA+ cells. This specimen belongs to a study of shared clonotypes between healthy human individuals. Study outcomes and limitations: All-four-donor shared clonotypes had higher generation probabilities than non-shared clonotypes did.

Germline lookup yields CDR1 SGHVS and CDR2 FNYEAQ. Trimming took 5 bases from V and 2 from J, leaving 9 bases between them. The length of the CDR3 is 14 residues. The TCR sequence derives from a woman in her 30s in good health. V and J are TRBV7-6 and TRBJ2-2, with D possibly TRBD2 on 5 matching bases. The sequenced sample was naive CD8+ T cells sorted from blood. Here the CDR3 DNA reads TGTGCCAGCAGCGTTCTAGCAAACACCGGGGAGCTGTTTTTT. This encodes CASSVLANTGELFF. The full variable domain, completed using reference TRBV7-6 and TRBJ2-2, is GAGVSQSPRYKVTKRGQDVALRCDPISGHVSLYWYRQALGQGPEFLTYFNYEAQQDKSGLPNDRFSAERPEGSISTLTIQRTEQRDSAMYRCASSVLANTGELFFGEGSRLTVL.